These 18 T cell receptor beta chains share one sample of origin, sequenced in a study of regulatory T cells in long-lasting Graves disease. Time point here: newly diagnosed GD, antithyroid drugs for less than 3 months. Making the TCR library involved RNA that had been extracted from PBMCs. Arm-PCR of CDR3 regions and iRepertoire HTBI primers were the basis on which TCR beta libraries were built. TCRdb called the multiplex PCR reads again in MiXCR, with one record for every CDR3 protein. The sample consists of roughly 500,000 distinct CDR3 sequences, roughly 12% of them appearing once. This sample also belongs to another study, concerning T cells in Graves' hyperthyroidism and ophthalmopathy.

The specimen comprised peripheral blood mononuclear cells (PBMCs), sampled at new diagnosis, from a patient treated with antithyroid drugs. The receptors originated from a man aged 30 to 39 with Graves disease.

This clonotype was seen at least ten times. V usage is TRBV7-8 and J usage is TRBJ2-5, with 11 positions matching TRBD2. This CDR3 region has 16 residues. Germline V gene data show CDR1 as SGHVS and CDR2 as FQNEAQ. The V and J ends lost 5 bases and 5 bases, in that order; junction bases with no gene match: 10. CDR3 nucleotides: TGTGCCAGCAGCCCAATAGCGGGAGGGCCCGGGGAGACCCAGTACTTC. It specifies CASSPIAGGPGETQYF.

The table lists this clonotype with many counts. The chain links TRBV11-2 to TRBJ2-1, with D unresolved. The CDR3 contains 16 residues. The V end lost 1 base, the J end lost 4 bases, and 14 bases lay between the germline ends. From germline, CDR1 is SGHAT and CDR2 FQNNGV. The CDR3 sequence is CASSLVRSFIYNEQFF. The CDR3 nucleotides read TGTGCCAGCAGCTTAGTTAGGAGTTTTATATACAATGAGCAGTTCTTC.

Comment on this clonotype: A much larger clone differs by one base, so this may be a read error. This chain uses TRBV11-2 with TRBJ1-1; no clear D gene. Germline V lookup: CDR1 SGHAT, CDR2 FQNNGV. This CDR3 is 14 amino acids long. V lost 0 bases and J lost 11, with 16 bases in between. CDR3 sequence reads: CASSLEIGSLDAFF. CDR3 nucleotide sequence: TGTGCCAGCAGCTTAGAAATCGGGAGTCTTGATGCTTTCTTT.

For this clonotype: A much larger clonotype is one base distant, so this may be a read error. DNA for the CDR3: TGCAGCGCTGCTAGGGGACTAGCGGGAGTAATCAATGAGCAGTTCTTC. Protein: CSAARGLAGVINEQFF. The J gene is TRBJ2-1, the V gene TRBV29-1, with TRBD2 identical over 14 bases. Looked up from germline, CDR1 is SQVTM and CDR2 is ANQGSEA. V lost 7 bases, J lost 6 bases, and 11 bases stayed unmatched. The CDR3 totals 16 residues.

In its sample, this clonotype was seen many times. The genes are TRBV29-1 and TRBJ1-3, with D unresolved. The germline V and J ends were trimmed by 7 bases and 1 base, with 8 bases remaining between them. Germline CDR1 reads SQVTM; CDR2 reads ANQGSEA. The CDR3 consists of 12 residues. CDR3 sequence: CSALGSGNTIYF. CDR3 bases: TGCAGCGCCCTGGGATCTGGAAACACCATATATTTT.

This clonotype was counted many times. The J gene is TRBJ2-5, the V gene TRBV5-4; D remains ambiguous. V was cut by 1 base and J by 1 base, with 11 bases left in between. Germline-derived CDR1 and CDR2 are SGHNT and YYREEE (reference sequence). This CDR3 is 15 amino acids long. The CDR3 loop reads CASSLMLAAQETQYF. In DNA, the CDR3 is TGTGCCAGCAGCTTGATGTTGGCAGCCCAAGAGACCCAGTACTTC.

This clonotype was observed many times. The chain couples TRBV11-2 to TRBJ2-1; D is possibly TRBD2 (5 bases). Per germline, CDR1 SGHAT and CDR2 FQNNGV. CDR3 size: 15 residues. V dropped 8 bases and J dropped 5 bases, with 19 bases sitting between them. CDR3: CASSGWSGGDNEQFF. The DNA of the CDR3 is TGTGCCAGCTCTGGTTGGTCAGGAGGAGACAATGAGCAGTTCTTC.

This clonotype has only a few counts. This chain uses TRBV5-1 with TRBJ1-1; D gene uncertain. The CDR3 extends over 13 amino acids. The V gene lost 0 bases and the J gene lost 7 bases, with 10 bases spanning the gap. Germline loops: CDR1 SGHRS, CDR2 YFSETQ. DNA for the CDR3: TGCGCCAGCAGCTTGGGGAGCGGTGATGAAGCTTTCTTT. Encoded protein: CASSLGSGDEAFF.

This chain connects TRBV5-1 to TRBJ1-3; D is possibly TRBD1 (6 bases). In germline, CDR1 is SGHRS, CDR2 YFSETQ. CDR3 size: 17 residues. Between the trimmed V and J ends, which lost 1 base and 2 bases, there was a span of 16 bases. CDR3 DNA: TGCGCCAGCAGCTTGTCAACAGGGTATAGCGCTGGAAACACCATATATTTT. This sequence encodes CASSLSTGYSAGNTIYF.

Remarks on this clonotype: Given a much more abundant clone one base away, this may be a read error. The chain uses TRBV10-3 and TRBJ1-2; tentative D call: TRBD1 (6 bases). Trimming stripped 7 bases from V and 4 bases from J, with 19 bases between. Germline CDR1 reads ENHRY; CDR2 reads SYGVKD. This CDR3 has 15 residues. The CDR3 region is CAITKQGGTPYGYTF. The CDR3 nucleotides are TGTGCCATCACCAAACAGGGAGGAACCCCCTATGGCTACACCTTC.

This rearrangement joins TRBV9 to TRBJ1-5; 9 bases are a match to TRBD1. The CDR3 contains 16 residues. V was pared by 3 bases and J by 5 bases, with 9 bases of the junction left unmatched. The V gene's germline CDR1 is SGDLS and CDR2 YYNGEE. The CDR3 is CASSAQTGGLDQPQHF. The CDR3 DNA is TGTGCCAGCAGCGCCCAAACAGGGGGCTTAGATCAGCCCCAGCATTTT.

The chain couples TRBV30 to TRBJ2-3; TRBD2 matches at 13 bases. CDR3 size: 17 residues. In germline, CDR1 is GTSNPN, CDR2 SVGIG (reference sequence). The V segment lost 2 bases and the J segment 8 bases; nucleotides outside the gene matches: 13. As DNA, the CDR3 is TGTGCCTGGAGTCTCTCGACTAGCGGGAGGCCCCTGGGTACGCAGTATTTT. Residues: CAWSLSTSGRPLGTQYF.

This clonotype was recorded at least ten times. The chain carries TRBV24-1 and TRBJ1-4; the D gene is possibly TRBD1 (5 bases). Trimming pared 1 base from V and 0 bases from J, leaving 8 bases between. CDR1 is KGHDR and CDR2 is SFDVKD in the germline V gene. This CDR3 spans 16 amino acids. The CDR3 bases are TGTGCCACCAGTGATTTCTGGACAACAACTAATGAAAAACTGTTTTTT. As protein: CATSDFWTTTNEKLFF.

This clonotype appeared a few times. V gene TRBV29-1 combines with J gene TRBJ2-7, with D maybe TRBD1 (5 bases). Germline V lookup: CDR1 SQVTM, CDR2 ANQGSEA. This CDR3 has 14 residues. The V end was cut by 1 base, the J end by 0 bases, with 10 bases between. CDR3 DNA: TGCAGCGTTGAAGGGGCCAGGGACTCCTACGAGCAGTACTTC. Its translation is CSVEGARDSYEQYF.

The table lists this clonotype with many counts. The CDR3 DNA reads as TGTGCCACCAGCAGAGTATCGGGGTCCGGGGAGCTGTTTTTT. Translation gives CATSRVSGSGELFF. The V gene is TRBV15, the J gene TRBJ2-2; weak D call: TRBD2 (5 bases). This CDR3 region has 14 residues. The germline gives CDR1 LNHNV, CDR2 YYDKDF (reference sequence). V was clipped by 1 base and J by 6 bases, with 9 bases between them.

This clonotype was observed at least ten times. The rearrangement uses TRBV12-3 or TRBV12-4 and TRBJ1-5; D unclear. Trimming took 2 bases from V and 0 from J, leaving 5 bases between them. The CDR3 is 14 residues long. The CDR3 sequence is CASSLFSSNQPQHF. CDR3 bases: TGTGCCAGCAGTTTATTCAGTAGCAATCAGCCCCAGCATTTT.

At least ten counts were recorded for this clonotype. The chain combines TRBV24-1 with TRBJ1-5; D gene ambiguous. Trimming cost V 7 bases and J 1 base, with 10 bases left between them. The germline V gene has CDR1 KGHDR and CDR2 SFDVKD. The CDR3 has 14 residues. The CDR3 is CATSPQRSNQPQHF. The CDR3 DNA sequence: TGTGCCACCAGCCCACAAAGGAGCAATCAGCCCCAGCATTTT.

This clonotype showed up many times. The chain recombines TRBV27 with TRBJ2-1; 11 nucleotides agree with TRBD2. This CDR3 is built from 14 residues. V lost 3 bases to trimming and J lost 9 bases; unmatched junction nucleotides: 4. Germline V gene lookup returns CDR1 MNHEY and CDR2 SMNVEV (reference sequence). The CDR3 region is CASSFLAGGSEQFF. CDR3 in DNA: TGTGCCAGCAGTTTCCTAGCGGGAGGCAGTGAGCAGTTCTTC.